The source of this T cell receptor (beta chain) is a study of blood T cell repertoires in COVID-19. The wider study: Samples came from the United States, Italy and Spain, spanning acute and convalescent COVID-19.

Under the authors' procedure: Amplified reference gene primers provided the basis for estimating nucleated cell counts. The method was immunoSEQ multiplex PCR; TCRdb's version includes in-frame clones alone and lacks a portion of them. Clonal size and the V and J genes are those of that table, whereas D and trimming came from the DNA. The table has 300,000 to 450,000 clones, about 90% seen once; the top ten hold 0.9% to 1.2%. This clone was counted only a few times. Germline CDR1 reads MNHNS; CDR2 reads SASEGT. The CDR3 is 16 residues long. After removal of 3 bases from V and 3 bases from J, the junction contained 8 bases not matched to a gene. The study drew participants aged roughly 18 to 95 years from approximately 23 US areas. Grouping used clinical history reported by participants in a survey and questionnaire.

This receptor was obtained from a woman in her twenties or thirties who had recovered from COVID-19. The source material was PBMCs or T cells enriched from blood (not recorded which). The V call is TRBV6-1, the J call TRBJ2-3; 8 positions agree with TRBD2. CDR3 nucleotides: TGTGCCAGCAGTGACATAATGGCGGGGGGAACAGATACGCAGTATTTT. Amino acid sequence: CASSDIMAGGTDTQYF.